The 9 T cell receptor beta chains below come from one sample, sequenced in a study of cytomegalovirus exposure and HLA in healthy donors. TCRdb keeps only in-frame clones here, not all; method: immunoSEQ multiplex PCR. The sample contains approximately 90,000 clones, roughly 96% of which appear only once. The sequenced sample consisted of PBMCs. The receptors were gathered from a man between 18 and 35 years old in good health and CMV-seronegative.

The rearrangement joins TRBV5-1 to TRBJ2-2; D may be TRBD1 (6 bases). V was trimmed by 3 bases and J by 3 bases, leaving 15 bases between them. The CDR3 loop spans 16 amino acids. Germline-derived CDR1 and CDR2 are SGHRS and YFSETQ. CDR3 nucleotides: TGCGCCAGCAGCTCCAACAGGGTTGGGGACACCGGGGAGCTGTTTTTT. Its translation is CASSSNRVGDTGELFF. Full variable domain (missing parts from reference TRBV5-1 and TRBJ2-2): KAGVTQTPRYLIKTRGQQVTLSCSPISGHRSVSWYQQTPGQGLQFLFEYFSETQRNKGNFPGRFSGRQFSNSRSEMNVSTLELGDSALYLCASSSNRVGDTGELFFGEGSRLTVL.

The rearrangement links TRBV6-6 to TRBJ2-1, with D perhaps TRBD2 (5 bases). Germline V gives CDR1 MNHNY, CDR2 SVGAGI (reference sequence). Deletions cut 0 bases from V and 15 bases from J, with 12 bases between. The CDR3 is 12 amino acids. DNA for the CDR3: TGTGCCAGCAGTTACTCGCAAACAGAGGGGTTCTTC. Amino acid sequence: CASSYSQTEGFF.

The V call is TRBV11-2, the J call TRBJ2-1; 7 bases align to TRBD2. J was trimmed by 4 bases and V by 5 bases; bases with no gene match: 11. The CDR3 has 16 residues. In germline, CDR1 is SGHAT, CDR2 FQNNGV. CDR3 nucleotides: TGTGCCAGCAGCCCCCCTAGCGCGGGAGTGTACAATGAGCAGTTCTTC. This gives the protein CASSPPSAGVYNEQFF.

V and J are TRBV7-9 and TRBJ2-7, with 7 nucleotides matching TRBD2. The CDR3 is 14 residues long. V dropped 4 bases and J dropped 2; count of bases not matched to a gene: 5. CDR1 is SEHNR and CDR2 is FQNEAQ in the germline V gene (reference sequence). The CDR3 nucleotides are TGTGCCAGCAGCTCGGGACTACCGACCTACGAGCAGTACTTC. Its translation is CASSSGLPTYEQYF.

The CDR3 DNA sequence: TGTGCCAGTAGTTCTACTTGGACAGGGGTCGACACCATATATTTT. It specifies CASSSTWTGVDTIYF. The chain is built from TRBV19 and TRBJ1-3, with 9 nucleotides matching TRBD1. Germline V lookup: CDR1 LNHDA, CDR2 SQIVND (reference sequence). The CDR3 covers 15 residues. After removal of 5 bases from V and 8 bases from J, the junction contained 10 bases not matched to a gene.

CDR3 amino acids: CASSQEGTGVYEQYF. Written as DNA, the CDR3 is TGCGCCAGCAGCCAAGAGGGGACAGGGGTGTACGAGCAGTACTTC. The chain recombines TRBV4-1 with TRBJ2-7; 10 positions agree with TRBD1. Germline loops: CDR1 MGHRA, CDR2 YSYEKL. This CDR3 spans 15 amino acids. V lost 0 bases and J lost 4; bases outside the gene matches: 3.

The CDR3 DNA is TGTGCCAGTAGTAATGGACAGGCCGCTACCTACGAGCAGTACTTC. Protein product: CASSNGQAATYEQYF. The chain combines TRBV19 with TRBJ2-7; 7 nucleotides match TRBD1. This CDR3 comprises 15 residues. CDR1 and CDR2 from the germline V gene are LNHDA and SQIVND (reference sequence). V lost 4 bases to trimming and J lost 2 bases; unmatched junction nucleotides: 8.

This sequence joins TRBV5-6 and TRBJ2-1; no clear D gene. V lost 1 base and J 0 bases, leaving 8 bases between the germline ends. The CDR3 runs 15 residues. Germline CDR1 is SGHDT and CDR2 is YYEEEE. The DNA of the CDR3 is TGTGCCAGCAGCTTGCCGTCTAGCTCCTACAATGAGCAGTTCTTC. This translates into CASSLPSSSYNEQFF.

This chain links TRBV27 with TRBJ2-1; 7 bases align to TRBD2. The CDR3 contains 16 residues. Germline CDR1 reads MNHEY; CDR2 reads SMNVEV (reference sequence). V lost 5 bases, J lost 5 bases, and 12 bases stayed unmatched. This CDR3 reads CASSPLLSGTNNEQFF. The CDR3 DNA is TGTGCCAGCAGTCCCCTTTTAAGCGGGACCAACAATGAGCAGTTCTTC.